One and the same sample provided the 2 T cell receptor beta chains below, sequenced in a study of blood T cell repertoires in COVID-19. Clones were read by immunoSEQ multiplex PCR, and TCRdb kept only the in-frame ones, dropping some. Of roughly 190,000 clones in the sample, about four fifths are singletons; the top ten hold 12%. Material for sequencing was PBMCs or T cells enriched from blood (not recorded which). These receptors were taken from a man aged 35 to 55 who had recovered from COVID-19.

The chain couples TRBV24-1 to TRBJ2-3, with 15 bases that match TRBD2. With V trimmed by 3 bases and J by 5 bases, 5 bases remained unmatched. Per germline, CDR1 KGHDR and CDR2 SFDVKD. The length of the CDR3 is 17 residues. This chain's CDR3 is CATSDLGTSGRRDTQYF. Here the CDR3 DNA reads TGTGCCACCAGTGATCTCGGGACTAGCGGGAGGAGAGATACGCAGTATTTT.

This clone was seen once. The V and J genes are TRBV28 and TRBJ1-1, with D perhaps TRBD1 (6 bases). The CDR3 runs 12 residues. In germline, CDR1 is MDHEN, CDR2 SYDVKM. Trimming pared 7 bases from V and 9 bases from J, leaving 15 bases between. The CDR3 DNA reads as TGTGCCAGCACCGTAAAAGGGGGAAAAGCTTTCTTT. This sequence encodes CASTVKGGKAFF.